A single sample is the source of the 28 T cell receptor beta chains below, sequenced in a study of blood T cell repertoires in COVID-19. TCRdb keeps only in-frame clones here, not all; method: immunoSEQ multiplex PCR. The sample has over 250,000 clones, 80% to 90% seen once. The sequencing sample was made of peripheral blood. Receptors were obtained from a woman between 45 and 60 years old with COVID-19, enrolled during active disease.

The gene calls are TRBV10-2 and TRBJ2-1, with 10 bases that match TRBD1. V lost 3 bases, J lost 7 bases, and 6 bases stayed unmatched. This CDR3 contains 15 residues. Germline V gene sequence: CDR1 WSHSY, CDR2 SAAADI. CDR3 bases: TGCGCCAGCAGTGATCCCGGACAGGGGGATAATGAGCAGTTCTTC. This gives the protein CASSDPGQGDNEQFF.

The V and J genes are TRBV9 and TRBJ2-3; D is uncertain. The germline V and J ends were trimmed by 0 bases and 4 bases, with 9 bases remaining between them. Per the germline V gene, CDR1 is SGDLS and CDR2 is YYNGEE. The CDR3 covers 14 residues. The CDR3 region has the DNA TGTGCCAGCAGCGTAGCCACACGGGCAGATACGCAGTATTTT. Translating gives CASSVATRADTQYF.

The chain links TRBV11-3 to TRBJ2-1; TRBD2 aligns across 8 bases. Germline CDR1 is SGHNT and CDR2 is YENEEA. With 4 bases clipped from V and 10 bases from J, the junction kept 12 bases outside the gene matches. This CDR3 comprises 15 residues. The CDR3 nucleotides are TGTGCCAGCAGCTCCGGGACTAGGCCCGGTGAGGAGCAGTTCTTC. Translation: CASSSGTRPGEEQFF.

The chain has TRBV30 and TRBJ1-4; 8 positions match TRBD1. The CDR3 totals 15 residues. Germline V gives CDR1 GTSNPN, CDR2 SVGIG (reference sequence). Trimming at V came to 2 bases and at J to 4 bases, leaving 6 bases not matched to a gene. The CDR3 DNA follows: TGTGCCTGGAGTCAGGCAGGGGGCGTTAATGAAAAACTGTTTTTT. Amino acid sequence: CAWSQAGGVNEKLFF.

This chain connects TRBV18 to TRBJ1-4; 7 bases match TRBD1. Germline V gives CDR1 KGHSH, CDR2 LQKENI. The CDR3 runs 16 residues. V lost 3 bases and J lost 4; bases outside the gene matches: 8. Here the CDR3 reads CASSPRPGQSNEKLFF. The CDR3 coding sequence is TGTGCCAGCTCACCTAGGCCGGGACAGAGTAATGAAAAACTGTTTTTT.

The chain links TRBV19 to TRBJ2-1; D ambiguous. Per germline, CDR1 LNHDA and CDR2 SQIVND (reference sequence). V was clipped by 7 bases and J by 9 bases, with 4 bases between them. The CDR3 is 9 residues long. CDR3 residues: CASNREQFF. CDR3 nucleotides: TGTGCCAGTAATCGTGAGCAGTTCTTC.

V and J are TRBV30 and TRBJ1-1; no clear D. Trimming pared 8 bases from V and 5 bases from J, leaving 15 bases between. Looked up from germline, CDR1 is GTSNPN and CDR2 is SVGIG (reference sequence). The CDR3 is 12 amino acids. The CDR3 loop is CAGTVEGTEAFF. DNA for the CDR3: TGTGCCGGCACCGTTGAGGGAACTGAAGCTTTCTTT.

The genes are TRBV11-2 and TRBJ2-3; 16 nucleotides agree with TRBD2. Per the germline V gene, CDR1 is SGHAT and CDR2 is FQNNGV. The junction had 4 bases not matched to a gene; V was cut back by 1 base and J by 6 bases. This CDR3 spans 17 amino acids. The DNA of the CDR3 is TGTGCCAGCAGCTTAGTGGGACTAGCGGGAGGGGTCGATACGCAGTATTTT. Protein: CASSLVGLAGGVDTQYF.

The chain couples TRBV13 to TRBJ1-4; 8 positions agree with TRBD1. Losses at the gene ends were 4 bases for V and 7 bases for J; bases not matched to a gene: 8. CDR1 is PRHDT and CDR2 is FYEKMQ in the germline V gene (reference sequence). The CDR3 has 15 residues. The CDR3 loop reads CASSSRQGRGEKLFF. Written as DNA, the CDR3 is TGTGCCAGCAGCTCCAGACAGGGGCGGGGTGAAAAACTGTTTTTT.

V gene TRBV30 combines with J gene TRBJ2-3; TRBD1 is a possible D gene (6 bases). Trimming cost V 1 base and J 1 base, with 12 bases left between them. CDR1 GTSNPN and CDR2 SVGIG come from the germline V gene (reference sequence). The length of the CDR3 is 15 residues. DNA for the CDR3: TGTGCCTGGAGTGAGGACAGTCTCGGCACAGATACGCAGTATTTT. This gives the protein CAWSEDSLGTDTQYF.

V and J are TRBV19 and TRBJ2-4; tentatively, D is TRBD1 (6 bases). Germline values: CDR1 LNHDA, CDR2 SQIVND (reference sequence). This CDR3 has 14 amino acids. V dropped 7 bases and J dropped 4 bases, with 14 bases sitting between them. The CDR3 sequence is CASNDGTPKNIQYF. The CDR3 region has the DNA TGTGCCAGTAACGATGGGACACCTAAAAACATTCAGTACTTC.

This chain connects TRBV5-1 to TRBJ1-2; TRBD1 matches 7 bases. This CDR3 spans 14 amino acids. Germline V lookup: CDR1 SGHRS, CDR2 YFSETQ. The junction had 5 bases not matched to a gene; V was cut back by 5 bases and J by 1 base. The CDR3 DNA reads TGCGCCAGCAGGAAGGGGGCGGGTAACTATGGCTACACCTTC. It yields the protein CASRKGAGNYGYTF.

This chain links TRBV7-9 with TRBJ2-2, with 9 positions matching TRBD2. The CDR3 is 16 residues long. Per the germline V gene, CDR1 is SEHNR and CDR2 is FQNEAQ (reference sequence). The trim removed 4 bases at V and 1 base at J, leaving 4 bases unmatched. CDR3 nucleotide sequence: TGTGCCAGCAGCTCCCGCGGGGGGGAGAACACCGGGGAGCTGTTTTTT. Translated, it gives CASSSRGGENTGELFF.

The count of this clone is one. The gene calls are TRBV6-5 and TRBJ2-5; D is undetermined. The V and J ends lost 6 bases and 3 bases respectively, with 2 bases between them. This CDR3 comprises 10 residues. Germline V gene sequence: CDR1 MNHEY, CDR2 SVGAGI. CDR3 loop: CASSEETQYF. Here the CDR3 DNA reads TGTGCCAGCAGCGAAGAGACCCAGTACTTC.

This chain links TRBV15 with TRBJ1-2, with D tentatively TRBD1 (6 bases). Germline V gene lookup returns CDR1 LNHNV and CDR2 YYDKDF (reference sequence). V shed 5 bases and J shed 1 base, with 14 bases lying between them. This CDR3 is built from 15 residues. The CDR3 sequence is CATSQGRGLNYGYTF. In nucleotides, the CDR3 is TGTGCCACCAGCCAGGGGAGGGGCCTTAACTATGGCTACACCTTC.

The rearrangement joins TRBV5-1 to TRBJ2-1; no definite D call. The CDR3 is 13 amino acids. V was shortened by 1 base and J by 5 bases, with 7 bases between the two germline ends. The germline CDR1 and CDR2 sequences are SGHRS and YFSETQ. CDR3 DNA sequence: TGCGCCAGCAGCTTGAGTGGGCACAATGAGCAGTTCTTC. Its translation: CASSLSGHNEQFF.

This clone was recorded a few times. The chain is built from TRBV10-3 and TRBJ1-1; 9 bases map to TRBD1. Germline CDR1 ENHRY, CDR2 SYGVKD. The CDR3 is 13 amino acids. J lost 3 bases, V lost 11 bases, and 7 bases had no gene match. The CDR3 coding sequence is TGTGCCTCACAGGGACAGGGATACACTGAAGCTTTCTTT. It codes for CASQGQGYTEAFF.

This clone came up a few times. In DNA, the CDR3 is TGTGCCAGCCAAGGGGGGGTGGCCTATGGCTACACCTTC. Amino acids: CASQGGVAYGYTF. V is TRBV19 and J is TRBJ1-2; tentatively, D is TRBD1 (6 bases). Deletions cut 9 bases from V and 4 bases from J, with 15 bases between. The V gene's germline CDR1 is LNHDA and CDR2 SQIVND (reference sequence). The CDR3 is made up of 13 amino acids.

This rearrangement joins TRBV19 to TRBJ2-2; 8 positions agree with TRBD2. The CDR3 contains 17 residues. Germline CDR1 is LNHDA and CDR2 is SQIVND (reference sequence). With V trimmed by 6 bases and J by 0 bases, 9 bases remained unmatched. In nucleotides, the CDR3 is TGTGCCAGTAGATCCGGGGGGGTAAGGACGAACACCGGGGAGCTGTTTTTT. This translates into CASRSGGVRTNTGELFF.

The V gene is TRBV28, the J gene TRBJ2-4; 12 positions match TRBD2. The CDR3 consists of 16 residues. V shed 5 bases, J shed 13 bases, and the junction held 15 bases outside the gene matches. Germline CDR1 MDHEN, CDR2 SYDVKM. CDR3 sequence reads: CASSTPGTSGRYGQYF. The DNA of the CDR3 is TGTGCCAGCAGTACCCCCGGAACTAGCGGGAGGTATGGGCAGTACTTC. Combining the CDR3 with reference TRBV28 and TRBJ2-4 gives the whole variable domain DVKVTQSSRYLVKRTGEKVFLECVQDMDHENMFWYRQDPGLGLRLIYFSYDVKMKEKGDIPEGYSVSREKKERFSLILESASTNQTSMYLCASSTPGTSGRYGQYFGAGTRLSVL.

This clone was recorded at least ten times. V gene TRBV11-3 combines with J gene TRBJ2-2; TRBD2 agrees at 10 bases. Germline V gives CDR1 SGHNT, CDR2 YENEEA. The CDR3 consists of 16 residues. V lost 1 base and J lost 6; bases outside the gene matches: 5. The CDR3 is CASSLVLAGVAGELFF. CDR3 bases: TGTGCCAGCAGCTTAGTCCTAGCGGGAGTAGCCGGGGAGCTGTTTTTT.

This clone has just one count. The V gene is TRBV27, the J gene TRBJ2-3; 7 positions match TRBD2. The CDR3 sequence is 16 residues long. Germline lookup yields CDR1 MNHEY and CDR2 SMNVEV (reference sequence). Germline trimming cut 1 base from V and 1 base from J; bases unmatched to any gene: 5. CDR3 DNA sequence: TGTGCCAGCAGTTTATTCCCCCGGGAGGGCACAGATACGCAGTATTTT. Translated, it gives CASSLFPREGTDTQYF.

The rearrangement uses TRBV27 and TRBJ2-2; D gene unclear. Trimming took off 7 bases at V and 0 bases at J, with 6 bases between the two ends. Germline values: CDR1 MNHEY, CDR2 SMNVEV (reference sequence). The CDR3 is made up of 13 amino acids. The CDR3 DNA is TGTGCCAGCACGTCAGCGAACACCGGGGAGCTGTTTTTT. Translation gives CASTSANTGELFF.

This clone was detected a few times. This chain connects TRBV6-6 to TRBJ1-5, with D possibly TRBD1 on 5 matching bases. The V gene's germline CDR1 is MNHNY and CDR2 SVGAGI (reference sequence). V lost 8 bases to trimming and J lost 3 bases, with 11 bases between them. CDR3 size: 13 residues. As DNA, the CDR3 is TGTGCCAGCGAAGGGGCGTACAATCAGCCCCAGCATTTT. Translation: CASEGAYNQPQHF.

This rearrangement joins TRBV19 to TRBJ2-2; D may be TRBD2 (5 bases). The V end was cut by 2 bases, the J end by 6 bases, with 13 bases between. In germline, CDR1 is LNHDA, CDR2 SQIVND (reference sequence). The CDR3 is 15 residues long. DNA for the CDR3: TGTGCCAGTAGTATAATTCGAGGGTACGCCGGGGAGCTGTTTTTT. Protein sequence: CASSIIRGYAGELFF.

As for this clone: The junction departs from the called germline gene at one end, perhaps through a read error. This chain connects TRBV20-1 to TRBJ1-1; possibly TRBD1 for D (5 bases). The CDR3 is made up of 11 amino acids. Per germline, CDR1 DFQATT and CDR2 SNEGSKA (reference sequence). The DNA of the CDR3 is TGCAGTGCTAGTTTCGGGGGAGGTCGTCTTTTT. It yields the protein CSASFGGGRLF.

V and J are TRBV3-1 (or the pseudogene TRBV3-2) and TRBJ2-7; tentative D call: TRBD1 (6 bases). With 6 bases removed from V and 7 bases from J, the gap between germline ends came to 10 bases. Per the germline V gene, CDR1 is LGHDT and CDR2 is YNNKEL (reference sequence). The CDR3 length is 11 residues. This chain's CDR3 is CASSYTGEQYF. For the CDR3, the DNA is TGTGCCAGCAGTTATACAGGGGAGCAGTACTTC.

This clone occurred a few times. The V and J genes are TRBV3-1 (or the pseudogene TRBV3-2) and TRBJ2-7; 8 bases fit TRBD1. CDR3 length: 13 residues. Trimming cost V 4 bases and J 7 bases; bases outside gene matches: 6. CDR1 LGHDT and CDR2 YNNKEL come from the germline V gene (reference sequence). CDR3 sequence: CASSPGTGGEQYF. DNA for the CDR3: TGTGCCAGCAGCCCCGGGACAGGAGGGGAGCAGTACTTC.